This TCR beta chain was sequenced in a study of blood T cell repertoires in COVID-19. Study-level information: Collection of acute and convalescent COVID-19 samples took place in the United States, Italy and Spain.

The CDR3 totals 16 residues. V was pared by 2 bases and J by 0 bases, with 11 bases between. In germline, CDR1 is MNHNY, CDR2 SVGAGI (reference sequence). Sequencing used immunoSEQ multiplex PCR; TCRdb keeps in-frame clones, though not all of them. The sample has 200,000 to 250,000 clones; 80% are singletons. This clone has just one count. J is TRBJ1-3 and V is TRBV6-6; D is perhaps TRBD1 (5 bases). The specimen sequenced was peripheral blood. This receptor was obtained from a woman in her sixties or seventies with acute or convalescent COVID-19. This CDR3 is CASSYRQSSSGNTIYF. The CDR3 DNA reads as TGTGCCAGCAGTTACCGACAGTCAAGCTCTGGAAACACCATATATTTT.